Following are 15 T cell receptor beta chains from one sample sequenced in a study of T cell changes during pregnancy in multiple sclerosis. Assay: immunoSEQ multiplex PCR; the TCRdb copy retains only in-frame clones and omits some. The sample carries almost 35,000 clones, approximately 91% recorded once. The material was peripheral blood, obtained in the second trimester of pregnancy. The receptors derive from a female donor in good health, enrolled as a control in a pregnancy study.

CDR3: CASSLTSGYSYNEQFF. The CDR3 DNA is TGTGCCAGCAGCTTAACTAGCGGATACTCCTACAATGAGCAGTTCTTC. V usage is TRBV7-3 and J usage is TRBJ2-1, with D possibly TRBD2 on 6 matching bases. CDR1 and CDR2 from the germline V gene are SGHTA and FQGTGA. V lost 0 bases and J 0 bases, leaving 9 bases between the germline ends. This CDR3 has 16 amino acids.

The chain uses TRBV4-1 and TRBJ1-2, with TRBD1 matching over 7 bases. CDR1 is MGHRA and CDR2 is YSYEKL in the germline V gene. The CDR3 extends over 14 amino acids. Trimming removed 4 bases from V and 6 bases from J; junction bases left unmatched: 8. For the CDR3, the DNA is TGCGCCAGCAGCCCTGGGACGACAGGGAATGGCTACACCTTC. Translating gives CASSPGTTGNGYTF.

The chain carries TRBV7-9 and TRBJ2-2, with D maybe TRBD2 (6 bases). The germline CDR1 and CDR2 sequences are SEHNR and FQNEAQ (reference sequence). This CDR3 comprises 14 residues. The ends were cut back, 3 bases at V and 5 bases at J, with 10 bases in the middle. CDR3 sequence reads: CASSFLSGTGELFF. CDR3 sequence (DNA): TGTGCCAGCAGCTTCCTTAGCGGTACCGGGGAGCTGTTTTTT. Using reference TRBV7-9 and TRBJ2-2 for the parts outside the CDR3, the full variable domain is DTGVSQNPRHKITKRGQNVTFRCDPISEHNRLYWYRQTLGQGPEFLTYFQNEAQLEKSRLLSDRFSAERPKGSFSTLEIQRTEQGDSAMYLCASSFLSGTGELFFGEGSRLTVL.

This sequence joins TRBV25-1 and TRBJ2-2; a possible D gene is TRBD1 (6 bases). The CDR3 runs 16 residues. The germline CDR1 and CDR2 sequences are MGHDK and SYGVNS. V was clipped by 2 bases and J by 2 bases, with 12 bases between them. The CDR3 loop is CASSEAGTPNTGELFF. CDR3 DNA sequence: TGTGCCAGCAGTGAAGCCGGGACACCTAACACCGGGGAGCTGTTTTTT.

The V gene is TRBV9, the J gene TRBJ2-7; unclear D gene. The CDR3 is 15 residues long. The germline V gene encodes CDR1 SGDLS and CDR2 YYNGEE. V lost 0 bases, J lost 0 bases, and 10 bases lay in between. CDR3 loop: CASSVALAASYEQYF. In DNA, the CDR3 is TGTGCCAGCAGCGTAGCTCTGGCGGCCTCCTACGAGCAGTACTTC.

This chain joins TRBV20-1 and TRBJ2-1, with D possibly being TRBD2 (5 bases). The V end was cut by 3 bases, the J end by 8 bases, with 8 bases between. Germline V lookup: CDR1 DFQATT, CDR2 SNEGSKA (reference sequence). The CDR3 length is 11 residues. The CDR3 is CSASSEDEQFF. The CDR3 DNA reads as TGCAGTGCTAGTTCGGAGGATGAGCAGTTCTTC.

CDR3 in DNA: TGTGCCAGCAGCACTGACACGGCCACTGAAGCTTTCTTT. This encodes CASSTDTATEAFF. The chain links TRBV5-6 to TRBJ1-1, with D hard to call. With 4 bases removed from V and 4 bases from J, the gap between germline ends came to 11 bases. Per the germline V gene, CDR1 is SGHDT and CDR2 is YYEEEE. This CDR3 comprises 13 residues.

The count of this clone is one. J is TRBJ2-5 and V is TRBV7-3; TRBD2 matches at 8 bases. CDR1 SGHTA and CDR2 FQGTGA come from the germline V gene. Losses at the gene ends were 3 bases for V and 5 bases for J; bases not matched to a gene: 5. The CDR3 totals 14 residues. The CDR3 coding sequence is TGTGCCAGCAGCTTGTCAACGGGAGGGGAGACCCAGTACTTC. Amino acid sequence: CASSLSTGGETQYF.

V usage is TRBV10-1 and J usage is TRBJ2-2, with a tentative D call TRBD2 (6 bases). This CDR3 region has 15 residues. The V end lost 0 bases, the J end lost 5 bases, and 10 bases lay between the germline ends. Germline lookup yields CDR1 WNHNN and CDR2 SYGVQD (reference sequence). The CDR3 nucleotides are TGCGCCAGCAGTGAGTCTTACGGGAGTACCGGGGAGCTGTTTTTT. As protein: CASSESYGSTGELFF.

For the CDR3, the DNA is TGTGCCAGCAGCAGACCCGGGACAGGGGCGACCCAGTACTTC. Protein sequence: CASSRPGTGATQYF. The rearrangement uses TRBV7-2 and TRBJ2-5, with 10 bases that match TRBD1. Per the germline V gene, CDR1 is SGHTA and CDR2 is FQGNSA. V was clipped by 5 bases and J by 7 bases; unmatched bases: 7. The CDR3 runs to 14 residues.

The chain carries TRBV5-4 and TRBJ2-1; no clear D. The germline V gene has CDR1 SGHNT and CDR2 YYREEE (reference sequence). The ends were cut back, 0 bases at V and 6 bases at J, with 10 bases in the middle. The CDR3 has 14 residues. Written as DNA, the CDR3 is TGTGCCAGCAGCTTGGAAGACACGACCAATGAGCAGTTCTTC. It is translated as CASSLEDTTNEQFF. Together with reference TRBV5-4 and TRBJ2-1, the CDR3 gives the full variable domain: ETGVTQSPTHLIKTRGQQVTLRCSSQSGHNTVSWYQQALGQGPQFIFQYYREEENGRGNFPPRFSGLQFPNYSSELNVNALELDDSALYLCASSLEDTTNEQFFGPGTRLTVL.

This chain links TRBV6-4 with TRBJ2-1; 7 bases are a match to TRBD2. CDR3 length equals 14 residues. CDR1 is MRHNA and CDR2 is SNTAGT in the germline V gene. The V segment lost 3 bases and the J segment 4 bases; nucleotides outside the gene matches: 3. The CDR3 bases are TGTGCCAGCAGTGAACAAGCGGGGTACAATGAGCAGTTCTTC. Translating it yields CASSEQAGYNEQFF.

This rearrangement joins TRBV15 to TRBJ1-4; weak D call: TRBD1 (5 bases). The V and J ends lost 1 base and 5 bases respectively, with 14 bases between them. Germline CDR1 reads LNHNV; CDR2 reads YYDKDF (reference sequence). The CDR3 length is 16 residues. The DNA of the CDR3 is TGTGCCACCAGCAGAGTTGGCGGGACGGGGAATGAAAAACTGTTTTTT. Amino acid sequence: CATSRVGGTGNEKLFF.

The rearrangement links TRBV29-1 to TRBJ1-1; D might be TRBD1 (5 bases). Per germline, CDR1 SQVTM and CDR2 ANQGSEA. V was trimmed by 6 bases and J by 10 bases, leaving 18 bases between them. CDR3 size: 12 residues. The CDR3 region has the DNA TGCAGCGTGACGGGGGGAGTCGTGGGAGCTTTCTTT. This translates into CSVTGGVVGAFF.

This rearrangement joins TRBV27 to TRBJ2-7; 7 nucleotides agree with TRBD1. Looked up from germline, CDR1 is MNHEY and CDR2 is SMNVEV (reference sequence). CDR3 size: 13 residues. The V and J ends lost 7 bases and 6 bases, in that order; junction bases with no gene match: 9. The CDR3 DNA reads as TGTGCCAGCAACACAGGGGACACTGGCGAGCAGTACTTC. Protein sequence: CASNTGDTGEQYF.